The 23 T cell receptor beta chains below come from one sample, sequenced in a study of breast tumors, draining lymph nodes, adjacent tissues. Breast cancer patients provided tissue from their axillary draining lymph nodes. One entry per CDR3 protein results from TCRdb running MiXCR on the multiplex PCR reads. The sample consists of around 130,000 distinct CDR3 sequences, around 20% of them appearing once. Sequenced input: axillary lymph node tissue. Receptor source: a female donor with breast cancer. Some clones in this sample may be carry-over from other donors' samples.

Of note for this clonotype: Since a much larger clone is just one base distant, this may be a read error. The chain employs TRBV6-5 and TRBJ2-1, with 10 bases fitting TRBD2. Germline V lookup: CDR1 MNHEY, CDR2 SVGAGI. CDR3 length: 14 residues. This CDR3 is CGSQTVAGGYEQFF. The CDR3 nucleotides are TGTGGCAGCCAAACCGTAGCGGGAGGTTATGAGCAGTTCTTC.

This clonotype has at least ten counts. The J gene is TRBJ1-5, the V gene TRBV2; D uncertain. This CDR3 contains 16 residues. V dropped 4 bases and J dropped 0 bases, with 13 bases sitting between them. Germline V gene data show CDR1 as SNHLY and CDR2 as FYNNEI. CDR3 region: CASSVRSSLSNQPQHF. Here the CDR3 DNA reads TGTGCCAGCAGTGTGAGGTCTTCTCTTAGCAATCAGCCCCAGCATTTT.

This clonotype was seen repeatedly, ten times or more. J is TRBJ2-3 and V is TRBV27, with 7 bases aligning to TRBD2. Germline V lookup: CDR1 MNHEY, CDR2 SMNVEV (reference sequence). The CDR3 contains 15 residues. Unmatched junction bases numbered 5, after V lost 0 bases and J lost 5 bases. CDR3: CASSLSTGGGDTQYF. CDR3 coding DNA: TGTGCCAGCAGTTTATCGACGGGAGGAGGAGATACGCAGTATTTT.

This clonotype was counted ten times or more. The gene calls are TRBV6-6 and TRBJ2-1, with 7 bases fitting TRBD1. This CDR3 region has 17 residues. Germline CDR1 and CDR2: MNHNY and SVGAGI (reference sequence). The V gene end was trimmed by 5 bases and the J gene end by 5 bases; junction bases not matched to a gene: 15. The CDR3, as DNA: TGTGCCAGCAGTGGCTCCACCGGTCGACAGGGAAACAATGAGCAGTTCTTC. Its translation: CASSGSTGRQGNNEQFF.

This clonotype was counted at least ten times. The J gene is TRBJ1-2, the V gene TRBV12-3 or TRBV12-4; D remains unclear. The V and J ends lost 5 bases and 10 bases respectively, with 17 bases between them. The CDR3 length is 13 residues. The CDR3, as DNA: TGTGCCAGCAGTGCTACAAGGCGGCCAACCTACACCTTC. This gives the protein CASSATRRPTYTF.

This clonotype has ten or more counts. The V call is TRBV19, the J call TRBJ2-1; a possible D gene is TRBD2 (6 bases). The V and J ends lost 6 bases and 9 bases respectively, with 24 bases between them. Per germline, CDR1 LNHDA and CDR2 SQIVND (reference sequence). The length of the CDR3 is 16 residues. CDR3 in DNA: TGTGCCAGTAGGGTCTCACTAGCCCCAGTGACGGGTGAGCAGTTCTTC. Encoded protein: CASRVSLAPVTGEQFF.

Worth noting for this clonotype: A clone one base away is much larger, so this may be a read error. This chain connects TRBV3-1 to TRBJ2-5; 8 bases agree with TRBD1. Germline CDR1 is LGHDT and CDR2 is YNNKEL (reference sequence). This CDR3 is 15 amino acids long. DNA for the CDR3: TGTGCCAGCAGTCGATTGGGGACAGGACAAGAGACCCAGTGCTTC. It translates to CASSRLGTGQETQCF.

This clonotype was seen many times. The rearrangement uses TRBV5-4 and TRBJ2-1; D is unresolved. The CDR3 loop spans 12 amino acids. Germline CDR1 and CDR2: SGHNT and YYREEE (reference sequence). V lost 1 base to trimming and J lost 10 bases, with 9 bases between them. In nucleotides, the CDR3 is TGTGCCAGCAGCTTGACGTATGGGGAGCAGTTCTTC. Translating gives CASSLTYGEQFF. The complete variable domain, with remaining parts taken from reference TRBV5-4 and TRBJ2-1, reads ETGVTQSPTHLIKTRGQQVTLRCSSQSGHNTVSWYQQALGQGPQFIFQYYREEENGRGNFPPRFSGLQFPNYSSELNVNALELDDSALYLCASSLTYGEQFFGPGTRLTVL.

This clonotype showed up just once. This is likely a read error, given that the CDR3 carries no conserved phenylalanine or tryptophan at its end. The chain has TRBV4-2 and TRBJ2-3, with D possibly TRBD1 on 5 matching bases. The V end lost 6 bases, the J end lost 0 bases, and 7 bases lay between the germline ends. Looked up from germline, CDR1 is LGHNA and CDR2 is YNFKEQ. The CDR3 consists of 13 residues. In DNA form, the CDR3 reads TGTGCCAGCAGTCCAGGGAGCACAGATACGCAGTATCTT. This gives the protein CASSPGSTDTQYL.

In the case of this clonotype: A much larger clone differs from this one at a single base, so this may be a read error. The rearrangement uses TRBV7-9 and TRBJ2-7; 10 bases fit TRBD2. CDR1 is SEHNR, CDR2 FQNEAQ, per germline (reference sequence). The CDR3 covers 18 residues. V was pared by 4 bases and J by 4 bases, with 16 bases of the junction left unmatched. CDR3 in amino acids: CASSSRSGRVTVKYEQYF. The CDR3, as DNA: TGTGCCAGCAGCTCCCGGAGCGGGAGGGTCACCGTGAAGTACGAGCAGTACTTC.

This clonotype was observed at least ten times. The rearrangement joins TRBV7-8 to TRBJ2-3, with D hard to call. Between the trimmed V and J ends, which lost 0 bases and 4 bases, there was a span of 8 bases. The CDR3 sequence is 14 residues long. Germline lookup yields CDR1 SGHVS and CDR2 FQNEAQ. The CDR3 spells CASSLARFSDTQYF. The CDR3 nucleotides are TGTGCCAGCAGCTTAGCTAGGTTTTCAGATACGCAGTATTTT.

For this clonotype: The junction departs from the called germline gene at one end, perhaps through a read error. The chain joins TRBV12-3 or TRBV12-4 to TRBJ1-5, with 11 bases that match TRBD1. The CDR3 runs to 15 residues. The CDR3 DNA follows: TGTGCCGGCAGCCTGGGACAGGGGGGGAATCAGCCCCAGCATTTT. It yields the protein CAGSLGQGGNQPQHF.

Remarks on this clonotype: A much larger clone lies a single base off, so this may be a read error. V and J are TRBV12-3 or TRBV12-4 and TRBJ1-2; D call uncertain. Trimming pared 6 bases from V and 12 bases from J, leaving 17 bases between. The CDR3 is made up of 12 amino acids. CDR3 coding DNA: TGTGCCAGCAGCCGACCCGTCAGTTCTCACACCTTC. Protein product: CASSRPVSSHTF.

This clonotype was counted ten times or more. The chain is built from TRBV20-1 and TRBJ2-1, with a weak D call TRBD1 (5 bases). CDR1 and CDR2 from the germline V gene are DFQATT and SNEGSKA (reference sequence). V was cut by 5 bases and J by 0 bases, with 14 bases left in between. The CDR3 runs to 15 residues. The chain's CDR3 is CSADTGSSSYNEQFF. CDR3 DNA sequence: TGCAGTGCTGACACAGGCTCTAGCTCCTACAATGAGCAGTTCTTC.

At least ten counts were recorded for this clonotype. This chain connects TRBV28 to TRBJ2-5; D gene unclear. V lost 6 bases to trimming and J lost 1 base, with 12 bases between them. The germline gives CDR1 MDHEN, CDR2 SYDVKM. The CDR3 loop spans 14 amino acids. As DNA, the CDR3 is TGTGCCAGCAGCCCGGGCGGTCGCCAAGAGACCCAGTACTTC. The encoded protein is CASSPGGRQETQYF.

There are a few counts of this clonotype. This rearrangement joins TRBV11-3 to TRBJ2-2; 7 nucleotides align to TRBD1. This CDR3 has 15 residues. The trim removed 5 bases at V and 1 base at J, leaving 4 bases unmatched. Germline CDR1 SGHNT, CDR2 YENEEA. The CDR3 DNA reads TGTGCCAGCAGCCCACAGGGGTTGAACACCGGGGAGCTGTTTTTT. Amino acid sequence: CASSPQGLNTGELFF.

This clonotype was seen many times. The V and J genes are TRBV7-6 and TRBJ2-1; a possible D gene is TRBD2 (7 bases). The CDR3 totals 17 residues. From germline, CDR1 is SGHVS and CDR2 FNYEAQ. The germline V and J ends were trimmed by 4 bases and 1 base, with 17 bases remaining between them. Written as DNA, the CDR3 is TGTGCCAGCAGCTCTAACCTAGGGGGGGGGTCCTACAATGAGCAGTTCTTC. Protein: CASSSNLGGGSYNEQFF.

In its sample, this clonotype was seen many times. V usage is TRBV7-9 and J usage is TRBJ2-1; 8 bases match TRBD1. CDR3 length: 13 residues. V was clipped by 5 bases and J by 7 bases; unmatched bases: 4. Germline V CDR1 and CDR2: SEHNR, FQNEAQ (reference sequence). The CDR3 here is CASSPRQGNEQFF. The CDR3 DNA sequence: TGTGCCAGCAGCCCTAGACAGGGGAATGAGCAGTTCTTC. The whole variable domain, filled in from reference TRBV7-9 and TRBJ2-1, reads DTGVSQNPRHKITKRGQNVTFRCDPISEHNRLYWYRQTLGQGPEFLTYFQNEAQLEKSRLLSDRFSAERPKGSFSTLEIQRTEQGDSAMYLCASSPRQGNEQFFGPGTRLTVL.

This clonotype came up many times. The chain employs TRBV19 and TRBJ1-2; D not certain. CDR1 and CDR2 from the germline V gene are LNHDA and SQIVND (reference sequence). Trimming left V 5 bases short and J 8 bases short, with 21 bases between. This CDR3 is built from 15 residues. CDR3 sequence reads: CASSRREEVPEGYTF. The CDR3 coding sequence is TGTGCCAGTAGTCGCCGGGAAGAAGTGCCTGAGGGCTACACCTTC.

This clonotype was observed a single time. One end of the junction does not line up with germline, which may come from a read error. The chain joins TRBV2 to TRBJ1-2; possibly TRBD1 for D (5 bases). Germline V lookup: CDR1 SNHLY, CDR2 FYNNEI. The CDR3 consists of 14 residues. This CDR3 is CASGEVGESYGYTF. CDR3 nucleotide sequence: TGTGCCAGCGGTGAAGTAGGGGAGTCCTATGGCTACACCTTC.

This clonotype showed up many times. The chain uses TRBV20-1 and TRBJ2-1; D not resolved. This CDR3 has 14 amino acids. Per germline, CDR1 DFQATT and CDR2 SNEGSKA (reference sequence). Trimming took off 3 bases at V and 3 bases at J, with 12 bases between the two ends. This CDR3 is CSASPAIVYNEQFF. Here the CDR3 DNA reads TGCAGTGCTAGTCCGGCGATAGTCTACAATGAGCAGTTCTTC.

This clonotype was detected many times. This chain joins TRBV7-3 and TRBJ2-1; 15 nucleotides line up with TRBD2. The CDR3 runs 16 residues. Germline V CDR1 and CDR2: SGHTA, FQGTGA. V shed 4 bases and J 8 bases; nucleotides not matched to a gene: 6. CDR3 bases: TGTGCCAGCAGCTCTTGGACTAGCGGGAGGGGGGATGAGCAGTTCTTC. Protein product: CASSSWTSGRGDEQFF.

This clonotype was picked up many times. J is TRBJ1-2 and V is TRBV29-1; D may be TRBD1 (6 bases). Trimming removed 3 bases at V and 6 bases at J, with 17 bases between. In germline, CDR1 is SQVTM, CDR2 ANQGSEA. The CDR3 spans 14 residues. Written as DNA, the CDR3 is TGCAGCGTTGATTGGGGGGCGACGACGAATGGCTACACCTTC. Its protein is CSVDWGATTNGYTF.